Listed here are 12 T cell receptor beta chains from one sample, sequenced in a study of blood T cells in healthy people across ages. Alongside a J-beta primer mix, a sample-barcoded 5' primer served in a second PCR lasting about 7 to 11 cycles. TCRdb re-called the 5' RACE reads through MiXCR, storing one row per CDR3 protein. The sample consists of approximately 1,000,000 distinct CDR3 sequences, more than 30% of them appearing once. The sequencing input was blood. The receptor set was obtained from a man younger than 35 in good health.

This chain uses TRBV4-3 with TRBJ2-3; 9 positions agree with TRBD2. The CDR3 covers 17 residues. The germline gives CDR1 LGHNA, CDR2 YSLEER. V shed 4 bases and J 1 base; nucleotides not matched to a gene: 9. CDR3 in amino acids: CASSPFTSSGGTDTQYF. The CDR3, as DNA: TGCGCCAGCAGCCCATTCACCTCTAGCGGGGGCACAGATACGCAGTATTTT.

The rearrangement uses TRBV7-2 and TRBJ2-1; 10 nucleotides line up with TRBD1. The V and J ends lost 9 bases and 3 bases, in that order; junction bases with no gene match: 8. Per the germline V gene, CDR1 is SGHTA and CDR2 is FQGNSA. This CDR3 has 15 residues. CDR3: CASSPGQGNYNEQFF. The CDR3 region has the DNA TGTGCCAGTTCACCGGGACAGGGGAACTACAATGAGCAGTTCTTC.

The chain links TRBV25-1 to TRBJ1-1, with D possibly matching TRBD1 (6 bases). From germline, CDR1 is MGHDK and CDR2 SYGVNS. V was trimmed by 8 bases and J by 2 bases, leaving 15 bases between them. This CDR3 comprises 14 residues. The CDR3 here is CASARTGLNTEAFF. Written as DNA, the CDR3 is TGTGCCAGCGCCCGCACAGGGCTAAACACTGAAGCTTTCTTT.

This clonotype was recorded a few times. V gene TRBV9 combines with J gene TRBJ1-5; D ambiguous. The germline V and J ends were trimmed by 0 bases and 3 bases, with 4 bases remaining between them. The CDR3 covers 13 residues. CDR1 and CDR2 from the germline V gene are SGDLS and YYNGEE. The CDR3 sequence is CASSVDDNQPQHF. In nucleotides, the CDR3 is TGTGCCAGCAGCGTAGATGACAATCAGCCCCAGCATTTT.

The CDR3 sequence is CSAKSGSYSGYTF. The CDR3 DNA follows: TGCAGTGCTAAGTCCGGGAGTTACTCTGGCTACACCTTC. The chain uses TRBV20-1 and TRBJ1-2; the D is unclear. This CDR3 region has 13 residues. The germline gives CDR1 DFQATT, CDR2 SNEGSKA (reference sequence). V lost 4 bases and J 7 bases, leaving 16 bases between the germline ends.

The J gene is TRBJ1-4, the V gene TRBV15; D possibly corresponds to TRBD1 (6 bases). V lost 5 bases and J 3 bases, leaving 13 bases between the germline ends. CDR1 and CDR2 from the germline V gene are LNHNV and YYDKDF (reference sequence). This CDR3 comprises 15 residues. DNA for the CDR3: TGTGCCACCAGCCCCATGGGGGCATCTAATGAAAAACTGTTTTTT. This gives the protein CATSPMGASNEKLFF.

V usage is TRBV3-1 and J usage is TRBJ2-3; D tentatively reads TRBD1 or TRBD2 (5 bases each). CDR1 is LGHDT, CDR2 YNNKEL, per germline (reference sequence). This CDR3 comprises 17 residues. With 1 base removed from V and 2 bases from J, the gap between germline ends came to 16 bases. For the CDR3, the DNA is TGTGCCAGCAGCCAAGGGATCTGGGGACCTTACACAGATACGCAGTATTTT. Its protein product is CASSQGIWGPYTDTQYF.

The gene calls are TRBV10-3 and TRBJ2-1, with a possible D match to TRBD1 (6 bases). The V gene lost 4 bases and the J gene lost 1 base, with 20 bases spanning the gap. Per the germline V gene, CDR1 is ENHRY and CDR2 is SYGVKD. The CDR3 contains 18 residues. CDR3: CAISGGLGGSPSYNEQFF. In nucleotides, the CDR3 is TGTGCCATCAGTGGCGGGTTAGGGGGATCCCCTTCCTACAATGAGCAGTTCTTC.

This clonotype was counted a few times. As DNA, the CDR3 is TGTGCCAGCAGCTTCCCGACTAGCGGGGCTAATGAGCAGTTCTTC. Protein product: CASSFPTSGANEQFF. V is TRBV7-2 and J is TRBJ2-1, with 11 bases fitting TRBD2. The length of the CDR3 is 15 residues. The trim removed 3 bases at V and 7 bases at J, leaving 5 bases unmatched. The germline CDR1 and CDR2 sequences are SGHTA and FQGNSA.

V gene TRBV2 combines with J gene TRBJ1-1; D is ambiguous. V was cut by 6 bases and J by 1 base, with 9 bases left in between. There are 13 residues in the CDR3. The germline V gene has CDR1 SNHLY and CDR2 FYNNEI. As DNA, the CDR3 is TGTGCCAGCAGGGAGCCCGAGAACACTGAAGCTTTCTTT. It encodes CASREPENTEAFF.

This clonotype turned up a few times. The CDR3 sequence: CASSHLIGTNTEAFF. CDR3 bases: TGTGCCAGCAGCCACCTGATCGGGACTAACACTGAAGCTTTCTTT. This chain connects TRBV7-9 to TRBJ1-1, with D perhaps matching TRBD1 (5 bases). Trimming removed 5 bases at V and 2 bases at J, with 15 bases between. There are 15 residues in the CDR3. The germline gives CDR1 SEHNR, CDR2 FQNEAQ (reference sequence).

The chain recombines TRBV4-3 with TRBJ2-2, with D perhaps given as TRBD1 or TRBD2 (5 bases each). Germline CDR1 is LGHNA and CDR2 is YSLEER. This CDR3 is 14 amino acids long. V was cut by 0 bases and J by 7 bases, with 9 bases left in between. The CDR3: CASSQEVGDGELFF. CDR3 DNA sequence: TGCGCCAGCAGCCAAGAAGTGGGGGACGGGGAGCTGTTTTTT.